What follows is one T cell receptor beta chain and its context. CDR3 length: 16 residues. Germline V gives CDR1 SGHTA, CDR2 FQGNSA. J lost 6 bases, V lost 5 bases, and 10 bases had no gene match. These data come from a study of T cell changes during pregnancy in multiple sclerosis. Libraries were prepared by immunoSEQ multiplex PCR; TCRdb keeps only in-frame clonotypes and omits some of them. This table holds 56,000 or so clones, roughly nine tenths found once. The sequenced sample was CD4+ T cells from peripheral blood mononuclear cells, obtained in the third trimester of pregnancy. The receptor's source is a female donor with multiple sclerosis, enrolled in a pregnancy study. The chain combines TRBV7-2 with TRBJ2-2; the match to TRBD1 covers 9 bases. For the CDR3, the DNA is TGTGCCAGCAGCACAGGGACAGGGAAGTCGTCCGGGGAGCTGTTTTTT. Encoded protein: CASSTGTGKSSGELFF.